Sequencing of this T cell receptor beta chain was carried out in a study of blood T cell repertoires in COVID-19. The wider study: Spain, Italy and the United States supplied samples that represented acute and convalescent COVID-19.

As handled by the study authors: Reference gene primer amplification yielded estimated nucleated cell counts. Here immunoSEQ multiplex PCR was the method, and the copy in TCRdb shows in-frame clones only, minus some. V and J calls and clone size are as listed in that table; D and trimming were resolved from the DNA. The sample shows about 200,000 clones, approximately 90% of them seen only once. From germline, CDR1 is SGHTA and CDR2 FQGNSA. The CDR3 consists of 14 residues. V was cut by 7 bases and J by 8 bases, with 15 bases left in between. The chain has TRBV7-2 and TRBJ1-6; no reliable D call. The receptor was derived from a man between 60 and 70 years old who had recovered from COVID-19. The sample was peripheral blood. CDR3 sequence reads: CASTPGSWDSPLHF. In nucleotides, the CDR3 is TGTGCCAGCACCCCCGGGAGTTGGGATTCACCCCTCCACTTT.